The entry that follows covers one TCR beta chain sequence. Its antigen is not known. With 1 base removed from V and 0 bases from J, the gap between germline ends came to 13 bases. The CDR3 extends over 16 amino acids. Per germline, CDR1 SGHRS and CDR2 YFSETQ. Profiling relied on immunoSEQ multiplex PCR, and the TCRdb table lists in-frame clones only, not all of them. This sample has 75,000 to 85,000 clones, with around 85% found just once. The data originate from a study of T cell responses to AZD1222 COVID-19 vaccine. Pooling of second doses given at about 4 or about 12 weeks was done. Notes on the study in general: Dominant at 160-218 and 743-854, vaccine-associated CD4 TCRs also spanned spike.

Sequences were derived from peripheral blood, sampled 28 days after the second AZD1222 dose. The chain carries TRBV5-1 and TRBJ1-1; D is undetermined. This TCR was recovered from an adult who received the AZD1222 COVID-19 vaccine. CDR3 sequence (DNA): TGCGCCAGCAGCTTGACGGCGGGGATGATGAACACTGAAGCTTTCTTT. The encoded protein is CASSLTAGMMNTEAFF.